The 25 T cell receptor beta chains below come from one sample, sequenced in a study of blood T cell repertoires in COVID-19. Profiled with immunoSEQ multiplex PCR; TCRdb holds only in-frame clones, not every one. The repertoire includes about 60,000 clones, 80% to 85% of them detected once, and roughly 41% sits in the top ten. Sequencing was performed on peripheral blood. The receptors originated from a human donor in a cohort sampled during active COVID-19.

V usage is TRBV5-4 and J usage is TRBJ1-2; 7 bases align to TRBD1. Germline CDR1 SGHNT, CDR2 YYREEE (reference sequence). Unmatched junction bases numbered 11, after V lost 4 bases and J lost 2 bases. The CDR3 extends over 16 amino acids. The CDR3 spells CASSTLRDRLNYGYTF. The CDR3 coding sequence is TGTGCCAGCAGCACGCTGAGGGACAGATTAAACTATGGCTACACCTTC.

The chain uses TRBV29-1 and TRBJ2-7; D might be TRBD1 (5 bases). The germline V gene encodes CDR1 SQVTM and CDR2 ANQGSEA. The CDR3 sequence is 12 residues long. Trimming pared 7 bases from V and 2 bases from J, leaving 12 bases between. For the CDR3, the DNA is TGCAGCGCCCAGACAGAGGCCTACGAGCAGTACTTC. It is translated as CSAQTEAYEQYF.

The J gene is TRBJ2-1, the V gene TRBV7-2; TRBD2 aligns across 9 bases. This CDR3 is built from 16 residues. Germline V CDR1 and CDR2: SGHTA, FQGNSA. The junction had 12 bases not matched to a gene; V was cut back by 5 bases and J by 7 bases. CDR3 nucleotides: TGTGCCAGCAGCCCTCAGGGAGCGGGGGGAAGGAATGAGCAGTTCTTC. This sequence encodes CASSPQGAGGRNEQFF.

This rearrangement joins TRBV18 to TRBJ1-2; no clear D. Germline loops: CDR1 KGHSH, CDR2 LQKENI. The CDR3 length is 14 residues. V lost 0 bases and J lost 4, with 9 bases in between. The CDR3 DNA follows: TGTGCCAGCTCACCACCCCAGGTGGGCTATGGCTACACCTTC. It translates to CASSPPQVGYGYTF.

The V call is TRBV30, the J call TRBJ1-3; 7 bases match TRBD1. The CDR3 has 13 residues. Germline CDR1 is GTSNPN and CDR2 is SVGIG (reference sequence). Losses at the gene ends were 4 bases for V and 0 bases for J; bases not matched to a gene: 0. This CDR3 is CAWTGGSGNTIYF. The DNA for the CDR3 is TGTGCCTGGACAGGGGGCTCTGGAAACACCATATATTTT.

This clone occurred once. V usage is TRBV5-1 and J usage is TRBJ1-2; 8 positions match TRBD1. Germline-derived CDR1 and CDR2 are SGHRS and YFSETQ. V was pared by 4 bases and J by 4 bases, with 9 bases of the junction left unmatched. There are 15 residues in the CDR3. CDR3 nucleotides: TGCGCCAGCAGCCCGGTGACAGGGGAGGCCTATGGCTACACCTTC. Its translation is CASSPVTGEAYGYTF.

This CDR3 is CASSLADSGGRQPQHF. DNA for the CDR3: TGTGCCAGCAGCTTGGCCGACTCAGGGGGCAGACAGCCCCAGCATTTT. The V and J genes are TRBV5-6 and TRBJ1-5; TRBD1 matches at 8 bases. There are 16 residues in the CDR3. Germline V lookup: CDR1 SGHDT, CDR2 YYEEEE. With 0 bases clipped from V and 7 bases from J, the junction kept 9 bases outside the gene matches.

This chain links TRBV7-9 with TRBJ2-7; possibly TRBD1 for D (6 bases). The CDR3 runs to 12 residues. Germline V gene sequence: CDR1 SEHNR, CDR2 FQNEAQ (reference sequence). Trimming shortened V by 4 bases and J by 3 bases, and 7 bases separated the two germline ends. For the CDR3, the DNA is TGTGCCAGCAGCTGGACAGTCTACGAGCAGTACTTC. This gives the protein CASSWTVYEQYF.

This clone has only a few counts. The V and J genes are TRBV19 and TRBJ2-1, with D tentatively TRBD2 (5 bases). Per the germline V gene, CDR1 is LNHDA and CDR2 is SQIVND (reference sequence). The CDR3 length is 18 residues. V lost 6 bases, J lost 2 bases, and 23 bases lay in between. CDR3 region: CASRGLLEGLGTYNEQFF. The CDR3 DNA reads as TGTGCCAGTAGGGGTTTGTTAGAGGGTTTGGGTACCTACAATGAGCAGTTCTTC.

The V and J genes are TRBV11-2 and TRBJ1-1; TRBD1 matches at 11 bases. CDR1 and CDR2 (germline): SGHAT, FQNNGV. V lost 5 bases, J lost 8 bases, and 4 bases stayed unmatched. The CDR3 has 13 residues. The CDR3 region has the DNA TGTGCCAGCAGCCTTGGGACAGGGGGGGAAGCTTTCTTT. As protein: CASSLGTGGEAFF. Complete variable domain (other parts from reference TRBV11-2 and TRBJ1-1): EAGVAQSPRYKIIEKRQSVAFWCNPISGHATLYWYQQILGQGPKLLIQFQNNGVVDDSQLPKDRFSAERLKGVDSTLKIQPAKLEDSAVYLCASSLGTGGEAFFGQGTRLTVV.

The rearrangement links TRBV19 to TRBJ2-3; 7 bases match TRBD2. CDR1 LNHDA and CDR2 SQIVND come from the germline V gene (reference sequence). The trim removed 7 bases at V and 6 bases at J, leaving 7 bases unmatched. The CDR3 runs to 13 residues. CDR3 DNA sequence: TGTGCCAGTAAGGGCGGGGGTGCGGATACGCAGTATTTT. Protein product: CASKGGGADTQYF. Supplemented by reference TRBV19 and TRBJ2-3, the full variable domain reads DGGITQSPKYLFRKEGQNVTLSCEQNLNHDAMYWYRQDPGQGLRLIYYSQIVNDFQKGDIAEGYSVSREKKESFPLTVTSAQKNPTAFYLCASKGGGADTQYFGPGTRLTVL.

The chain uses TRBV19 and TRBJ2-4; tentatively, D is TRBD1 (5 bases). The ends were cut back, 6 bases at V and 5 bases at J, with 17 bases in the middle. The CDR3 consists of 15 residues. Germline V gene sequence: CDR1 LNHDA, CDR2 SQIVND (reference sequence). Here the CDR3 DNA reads TGTGCCAGTAGCCCCCCCGGGTGGGGCCAAAACATTCAGTACTTC. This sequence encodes CASSPPGWGQNIQYF.

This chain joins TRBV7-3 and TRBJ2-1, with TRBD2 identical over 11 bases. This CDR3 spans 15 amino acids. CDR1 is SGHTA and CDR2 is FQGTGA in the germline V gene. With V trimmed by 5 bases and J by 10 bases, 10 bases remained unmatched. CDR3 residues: CASSALAGGPSEQFF. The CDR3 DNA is TGTGCCAGCAGCGCGCTAGCGGGGGGTCCCTCAGAGCAGTTCTTC.

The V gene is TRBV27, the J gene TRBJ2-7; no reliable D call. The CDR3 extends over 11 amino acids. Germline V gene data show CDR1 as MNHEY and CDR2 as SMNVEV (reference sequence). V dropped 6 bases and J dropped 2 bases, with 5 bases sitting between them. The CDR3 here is CASRLAYEQYF. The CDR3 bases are TGTGCCAGCAGACTCGCCTACGAGCAGTACTTC.

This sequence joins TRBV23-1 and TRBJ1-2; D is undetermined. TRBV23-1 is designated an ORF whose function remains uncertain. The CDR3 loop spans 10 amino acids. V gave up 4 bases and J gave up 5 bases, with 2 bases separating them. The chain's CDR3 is CASSPYGYTF. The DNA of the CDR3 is TGCGCCAGCAGTCCATATGGCTACACCTTC.

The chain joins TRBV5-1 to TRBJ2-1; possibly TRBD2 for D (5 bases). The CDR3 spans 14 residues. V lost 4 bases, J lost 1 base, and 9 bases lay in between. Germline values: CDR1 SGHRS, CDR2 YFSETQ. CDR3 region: CASSGGDSYNEQFF. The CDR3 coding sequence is TGCGCCAGCAGCGGAGGTGATTCCTACAATGAGCAGTTCTTC.

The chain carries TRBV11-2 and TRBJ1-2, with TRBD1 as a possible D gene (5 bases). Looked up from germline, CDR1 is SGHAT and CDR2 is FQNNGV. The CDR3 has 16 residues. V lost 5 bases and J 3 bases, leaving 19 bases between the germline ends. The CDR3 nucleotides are TGTGCCAGCAGCCCATTATGGGGGGGGAGATACTATGGCTACACCTTC. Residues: CASSPLWGGRYYGYTF.

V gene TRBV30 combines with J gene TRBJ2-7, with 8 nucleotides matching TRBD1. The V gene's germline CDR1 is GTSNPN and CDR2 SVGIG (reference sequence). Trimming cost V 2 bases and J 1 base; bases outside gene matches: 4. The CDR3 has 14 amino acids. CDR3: CAWSPRTGSYEQYF. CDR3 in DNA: TGTGCCTGGAGTCCCCGGACAGGGTCCTACGAGCAGTACTTC.

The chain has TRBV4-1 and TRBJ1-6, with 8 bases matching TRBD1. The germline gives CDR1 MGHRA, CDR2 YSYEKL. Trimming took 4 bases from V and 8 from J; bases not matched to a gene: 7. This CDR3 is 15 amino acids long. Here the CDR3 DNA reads TGCGCCAGCAGCCGCGGACAGGGTGGGGATTCACCCCTCCACTTT. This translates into CASSRGQGGDSPLHF.

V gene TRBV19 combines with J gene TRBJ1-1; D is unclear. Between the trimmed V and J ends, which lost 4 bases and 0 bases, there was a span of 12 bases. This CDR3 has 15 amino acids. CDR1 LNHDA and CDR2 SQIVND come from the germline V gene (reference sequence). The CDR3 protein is CASSTAGLMNTEAFF. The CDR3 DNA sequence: TGTGCCAGTAGTACCGCCGGACTGATGAACACTGAAGCTTTCTTT.

CDR3: CASSNRGQGANYGYTF. The CDR3 region has the DNA TGTGCCAGCAGTAACAGGGGACAGGGAGCTAACTATGGCTACACCTTC. The chain employs TRBV2 and TRBJ1-2, with 9 bases identical to TRBD1. This CDR3 is built from 16 residues. V shed 5 bases, J shed 0 bases, and the junction held 7 bases outside the gene matches. CDR1 is SNHLY, CDR2 FYNNEI, per germline.

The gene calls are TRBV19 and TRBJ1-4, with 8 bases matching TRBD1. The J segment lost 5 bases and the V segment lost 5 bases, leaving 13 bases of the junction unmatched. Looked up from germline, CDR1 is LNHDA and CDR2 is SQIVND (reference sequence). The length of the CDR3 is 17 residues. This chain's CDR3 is CASSSRDRRHENEKLFF. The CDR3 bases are TGTGCCAGTAGTTCCCGGGACAGGCGCCACGAGAATGAAAAACTGTTTTTT.

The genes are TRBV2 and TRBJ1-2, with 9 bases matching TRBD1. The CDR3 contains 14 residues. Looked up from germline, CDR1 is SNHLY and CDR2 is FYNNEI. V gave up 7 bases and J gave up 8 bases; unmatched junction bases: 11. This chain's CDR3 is CASKGTGSLGGYTF. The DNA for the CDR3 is TGTGCCAGCAAGGGGACAGGGTCCTTGGGAGGCTACACCTTC.

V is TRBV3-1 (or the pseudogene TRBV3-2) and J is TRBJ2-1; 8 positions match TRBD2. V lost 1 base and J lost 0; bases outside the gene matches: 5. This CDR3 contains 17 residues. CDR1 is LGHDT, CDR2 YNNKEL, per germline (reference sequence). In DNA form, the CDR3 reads TGTGCCAGCAGCCAAGTCCCCGGGACTAGCTCCTACAATGAGCAGTTCTTC. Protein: CASSQVPGTSSYNEQFF.

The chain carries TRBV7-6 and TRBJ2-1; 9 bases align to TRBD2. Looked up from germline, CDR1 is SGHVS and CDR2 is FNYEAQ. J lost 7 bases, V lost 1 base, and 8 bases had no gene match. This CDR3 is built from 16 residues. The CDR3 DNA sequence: TGTGCCAGCAGCTTAGTGTCCAGCGGGGGGTATAATGAGCAGTTCTTC. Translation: CASSLVSSGGYNEQFF.